This TCR beta chain was observed in a study of T and B cells in COVID-19 patients. Study information: Blood was sampled from COVID-19 patients who were either actively infected or recovered.

CDR1 and CDR2 (germline): SGHAT, FQNNGV. The CDR3 is 15 amino acids. V was clipped by 3 bases and J by 7 bases; unmatched bases: 11. Concerning this clonotype itself: The antigen is not known.

Each TRB amplification used about 220-500 ng of genomic DNA from blood. General study points: Patients with COVID-19 reportedly showed strongly skewed T cell receptor beta variable and joining gene usage. At recovery TRB diversity and richness exceeded healthy donors, after highly clonal active COVID-19 repertoires. Sorted SARS-CoV-2-responsive or tetramer+ T cells and CD4+, regulatory and CD8+ subsets were not yet sequenced.

TRB rearrangements were amplified by multiplex PCR with BIOMED2 TRB-A/B primers. In TCRdb, the multiplex PCR reads were re-called with MiXCR into one record per CDR3 protein. The data show 7,000 to 8,000 distinct CDR3 sequences, approximately 25% seen once. The sequenced material came from blood. The rearrangement joins TRBV11-2 to TRBJ2-7; 8 bases map to TRBD2. The sequence was obtained from a human donor with active COVID-19. CDR3 protein: CASSLGTGGPREQYF. Here the CDR3 DNA reads TGTGCCAGCAGCTTGGGGACGGGAGGGCCTCGGGAGCAGTACTTC.